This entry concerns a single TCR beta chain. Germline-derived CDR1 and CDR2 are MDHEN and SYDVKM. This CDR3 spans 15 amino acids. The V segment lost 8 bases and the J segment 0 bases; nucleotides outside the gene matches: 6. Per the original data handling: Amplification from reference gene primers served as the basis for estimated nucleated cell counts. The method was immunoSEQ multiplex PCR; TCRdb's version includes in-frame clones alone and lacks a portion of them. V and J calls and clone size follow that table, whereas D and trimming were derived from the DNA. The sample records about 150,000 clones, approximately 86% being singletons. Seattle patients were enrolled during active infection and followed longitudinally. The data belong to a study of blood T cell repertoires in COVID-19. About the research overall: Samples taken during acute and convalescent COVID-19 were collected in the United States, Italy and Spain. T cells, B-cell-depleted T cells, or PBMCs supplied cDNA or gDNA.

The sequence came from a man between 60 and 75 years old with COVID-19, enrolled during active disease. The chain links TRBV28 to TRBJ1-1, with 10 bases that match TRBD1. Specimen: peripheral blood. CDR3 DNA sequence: TGTGCCAGCTACGGACAGGGGGTTGTGAACACTGAAGCTTTCTTT. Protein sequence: CASYGQGVVNTEAFF.